This TCR beta chain came from a study of Ad26.COV2.S vaccination and SARS-CoV-2 variants. Study-wide background: A participant enrolled in the COV1001 Ad26.COV2.S trial arm provided the sample.

Per germline, CDR1 KGHSH and CDR2 LQKENI. V was trimmed by 6 bases and J by 2 bases, leaving 13 bases between them. The CDR3 contains 15 residues. Study-level points and caveats: Breadth, reportedly substantial, characterized the spike-specific CD8+ and CD4+ T cell responses after vaccination.

This clone appeared once. The antigen is unknown. Produced via immunoSEQ multiplex PCR; TCRdb's table is partial and in-frame only. The sample consists of about 440,000 clones, less than 95% of them appearing once. Indicated treatment: roughly 19 received Ad26.COV2.S at low or high dose, single or two shots; 5 received placebo; per-sample allocation not given. Collection of the samples took place on day 63 after the first injection of vaccine or placebo. This chain joins TRBV18 and TRBJ2-2; weak D call: TRBD1 (6 bases). The sample in question was peripheral blood, obtained in a trial of Ad26.COV2.S vaccine versus placebo. The sequence came from a person between 18 and 65 years old who received the Ad26.COV2.S COVID-19 vaccine or a placebo. The CDR3: CASSLNRDNTGELFF. CDR3 nucleotides: TGTGCCAGCTCTCTAAACAGGGATAACACCGGGGAGCTGTTTTTT.